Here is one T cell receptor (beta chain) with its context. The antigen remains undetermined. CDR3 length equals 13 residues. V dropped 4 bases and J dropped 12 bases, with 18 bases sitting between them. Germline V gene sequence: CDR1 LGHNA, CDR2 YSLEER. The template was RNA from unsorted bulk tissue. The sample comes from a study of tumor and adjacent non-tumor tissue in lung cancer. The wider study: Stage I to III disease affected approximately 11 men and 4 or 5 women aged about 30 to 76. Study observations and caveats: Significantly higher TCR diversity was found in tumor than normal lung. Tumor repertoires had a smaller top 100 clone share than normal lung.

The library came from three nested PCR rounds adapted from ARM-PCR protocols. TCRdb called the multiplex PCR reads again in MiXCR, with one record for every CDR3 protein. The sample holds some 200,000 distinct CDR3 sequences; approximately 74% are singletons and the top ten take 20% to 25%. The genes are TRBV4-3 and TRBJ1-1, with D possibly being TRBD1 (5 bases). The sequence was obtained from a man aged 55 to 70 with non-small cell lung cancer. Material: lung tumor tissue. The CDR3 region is CASSPQVDGGTFF. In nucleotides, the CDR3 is TGCGCCAGCAGCCCACAGGTGGACGGGGGAACTTTCTTT.